This T cell receptor beta chain was recovered during a study of cytomegalovirus exposure and HLA in healthy donors. Points from the study as a whole: The investigators catalogued 150 to 200 TCR beta chains as cytomegalovirus-associated.

Trimming shortened V by 0 bases and J by 6 bases, and 8 bases separated the two germline ends. The length of the CDR3 is 13 residues. Per the germline V gene, CDR1 is KGHSH and CDR2 is LQKENI. Note on this clone: Its antigen is as yet unknown.

The primer mix had 60 Vbeta and 13 Jbeta primers. Per the original methods: A follow-up analysis tallied around 80 million unique TCR beta chains, approximately 11 million shared. TCRdb's copy holds only in-frame clones and misses some; the assay was immunoSEQ multiplex PCR. The D gene and trimming were derived from the DNA, and the V and J assignments and clone size from that table. The table lists approximately 160,000 clones, approximately 77% of them singletons. The V call is TRBV18, the J call TRBJ1-2; D is undetermined. The receptor's source is a male donor in good health and CMV-seropositive. Sequencing input: PBMCs. CDR3 amino acids: CASSPPLADGYTF. Written as DNA, the CDR3 is TGTGCCAGCTCACCACCGCTTGCAGATGGCTACACCTTC. Full variable domain (remainder filled in from reference TRBV18 and TRBJ1-2): NAGVMQNPRHLVRRRGQEARLRCSPMKGHSHVYWYRQLPEEGLKFMVYLQKENIIDESGMPKERFSAEFPKEGPSILRIQQVVRGDSAAYFCASSPPLADGYTFGSGTRLTVV.